This T cell receptor (beta chain) was sequenced for a study of PD-L1 blockade in urothelial cancer. The protocol was immunoSEQ multiplex PCR, while the TCRdb copy is restricted to in-frame clones and leaves out a portion. The sample contains some 40,000 clones, about 88% of which appear only once. Sample time point: pretreatment peripheral blood. The V gene end was trimmed by 9 bases and the J gene end by 3 bases; junction bases not matched to a gene: 0. This CDR3 is built from 12 residues. The germline gives CDR1 MDHEN, CDR2 SYDVKM. V usage is TRBV28 and J usage is TRBJ2-7; 12 nucleotides align to TRBD2. The receptor's source is a donor older than 35 with urothelial cancer. Source: PBMCs, taken around atezolizumab (anti-PD-L1) treatment. Here the CDR3 DNA reads TGTGCCAGGGGACTAGCGGGCTACGAGCAGTACTTC. This encodes CARGLAGYEQYF.